This T cell receptor (beta chain) was retrieved from a study of T cells in Graves' hyperthyroidism and ophthalmopathy. V was pared by 6 bases and J by 6 bases, with 18 bases between. CDR3 length: 15 residues. The germline CDR1 and CDR2 sequences are KGHSH and LQKENI. RNA transcripts were the template for amplifying TCR beta CDR3 regions. The study used the HTBI primer set for a first-round RT-PCR of the TCR CDR3. TCRdb re-called the multiplex PCR reads through MiXCR, storing one row per CDR3 protein. The data show fewer than 750,000 distinct CDR3 sequences, with more than 12% seen just once and approximately 12% held by the top ten.

The chain is built from TRBV18 and TRBJ2-1; D perhaps matches TRBD2 (6 bases). Sample: blood. This receptor was obtained from a woman aged 45-59 years with Graves' ophthalmopathy. The CDR3 DNA sequence: TGTGCCAGCTCCCCCCCCCGGGGGAGCGGCAATGAGCAGTTCTTC. Amino acids: CASSPPRGSGNEQFF.